This entry lists 27 T cell receptor beta chains sequenced from one sample in a study of Graves' ophthalmopathy and Graves' hyperthyroidism. The authors amplified TCR beta CDR3 regions, and they did so from RNA transcripts for repertoire sequencing. HTBI-primed first-round RT-PCR preceded second-round multiplex PCR. Using its own MiXCR run on the multiplex PCR reads, TCRdb lists one record per CDR3 protein. The data contain 600,000 to 650,000 distinct CDR3 sequences, 22% of them singletons. Sequenced sample: peripheral blood. The receptors were gathered from a woman aged 18-35 years with stable Graves' hyperthyroidism. Some clones in this sample may be carry-over from other donors' samples.

This clonotype was picked up many times. The J gene is TRBJ2-7, the V gene TRBV14; 13 bases line up with TRBD2. V lost 5 bases and J lost 2; bases outside the gene matches: 12. There are 18 residues in the CDR3. Germline CDR1 is SGHDN and CDR2 is FVKESK. Here the CDR3 reads CASSSEVWTSGRAYEQYF. Written as DNA, the CDR3 is TGTGCCAGCAGCTCCGAGGTTTGGACTAGCGGGAGAGCCTACGAGCAGTACTTC.

V and J are TRBV6-1 and TRBJ1-5, with no clear D. CDR1 and CDR2 (germline): MNHNS, SASEGT. V lost 5 bases and J lost 0, with 14 bases in between. CDR3 length: 16 residues. CDR3 DNA sequence: TGTGCCAGCAGTCGTGATGTTGATCCTAGCAATCAGCCCCAGCATTTT. Its protein product is CASSRDVDPSNQPQHF.

The CDR3 nucleotides are TGTGCCTGGAGTATGGGAATCGAGACCCAGTACTTC. Its translation is CAWSMGIETQYF. V gene TRBV30 combines with J gene TRBJ2-5; D call uncertain. V lost 2 bases, J lost 5 bases, and 9 bases lay in between. The CDR3 is made up of 12 amino acids. CDR1 and CDR2 from the germline V gene are GTSNPN and SVGIG (reference sequence).

This clonotype has just a few counts. The chain employs TRBV3-1 and TRBJ1-1, with D possibly being TRBD1 (5 bases). The CDR3 runs to 14 residues. From germline, CDR1 is LGHDT and CDR2 YNNKEL (reference sequence). V was cut by 4 bases and J by 5 bases, with 14 bases left in between. The CDR3 DNA is TGTGCCAGCAGCCTCCGGGCGTCAGGGACTGAAGCTTTCTTT. Residues: CASSLRASGTEAFF.

This clonotype was found a few times. The chain uses TRBV5-1 and TRBJ2-5; either TRBD1 or TRBD2 may fit D (5 bases each). Germline V gene sequence: CDR1 SGHRS, CDR2 YFSETQ. V lost 1 base to trimming and J lost 6 bases, with 10 bases between them. The CDR3 is made up of 13 amino acids. CDR3 loop: CASSLRGVQTQYF. CDR3 bases: TGCGCCAGCAGCTTGAGAGGGGTGCAGACCCAGTACTTC.

This clonotype was seen at least ten times. The genes are TRBV6-2 or TRBV6-3 and TRBJ1-2; weak D call: TRBD1 (5 bases). The CDR3 sequence is 13 residues long. CDR1 and CDR2 from the germline V gene are MNHEY and SVGEGT. V was cut by 5 bases and J by 2 bases, with 9 bases left in between. This chain's CDR3 is CASSIRDNYGYTF. CDR3 nucleotides: TGTGCCAGCAGTATCCGGGACAACTATGGCTACACCTTC.

This clonotype has ten or more counts. CDR3 in DNA: TGCAGTGCAAGGGGACAGTCGAACACTGAAGCTTTCTTT. Translation gives CSARGQSNTEAFF. The rearrangement links TRBV20-1 to TRBJ1-1, with 7 positions matching TRBD1. CDR1 and CDR2 from the germline V gene are DFQATT and SNEGSKA (reference sequence). Trimming removed 6 bases from V and 1 base from J; junction bases left unmatched: 5. This CDR3 contains 13 residues.

This clonotype was seen repeatedly, ten times or more. J is TRBJ1-1 and V is TRBV6-5; 8 bases match TRBD1. The CDR3 covers 14 residues. Trimming took 2 bases from V and 6 from J; bases not matched to a gene: 5. Looked up from germline, CDR1 is MNHEY and CDR2 is SVGAGI. The CDR3 DNA reads TGTGCCAGCAGTTACCGGCAGGGGGCCGCTGAAGCTTTCTTT. Amino acid sequence: CASSYRQGAAEAFF.

There are a few counts of this clonotype. The chain combines TRBV7-2 with TRBJ2-7; 13 nucleotides line up with TRBD2. From germline, CDR1 is SGHTA and CDR2 FQGNSA. This CDR3 has 14 amino acids. Trimming took 8 bases from V and 4 from J; bases not matched to a gene: 5. Here the CDR3 reads CASAGTSGEYEQYF. In DNA, the CDR3 is TGTGCCAGCGCGGGGACTAGCGGGGAATACGAGCAGTACTTC.

This clonotype turned up a few times. The rearrangement joins TRBV28 to TRBJ1-5; 9 bases match TRBD1. Per germline, CDR1 MDHEN and CDR2 SYDVKM. J was trimmed by 3 bases and V by 5 bases; bases with no gene match: 5. This CDR3 has 15 residues. The CDR3: CASSGQGYANQPQHF. CDR3 DNA sequence: TGTGCCAGCAGTGGACAGGGGTATGCCAATCAGCCCCAGCATTTT. The variable domain in full, completed from reference TRBV28 and TRBJ1-5, reads DVKVTQSSRYLVKRTGEKVFLECVQDMDHENMFWYRQDPGLGLRLIYFSYDVKMKEKGDIPEGYSVSREKKERFSLILESASTNQTSMYLCASSGQGYANQPQHFGDGTRLSIL.

This chain uses TRBV29-1 with TRBJ2-7, with 11 nucleotides matching TRBD1. J was trimmed by 3 bases and V by 7 bases; bases with no gene match: 8. The length of the CDR3 is 14 residues. Per the germline V gene, CDR1 is SQVTM and CDR2 is ANQGSEA. The CDR3 nucleotides read TGCAGCGCCTGGCCGGGACAGGGGGACTACGAGCAGTACTTC. Protein: CSAWPGQGDYEQYF.

The CDR3 nucleotides read TGTGCCAGCAGCCAAGGGGAGAACAGGGTGAACACTGAAGCTTTCTTT. Translation: CASSQGENRVNTEAFF. The rearrangement uses TRBV3-1 and TRBJ1-1; tentative D call: TRBD1 (6 bases). Germline CDR1 is LGHDT and CDR2 is YNNKEL (reference sequence). The CDR3 extends over 16 amino acids. V was pared by 1 base and J by 0 bases, with 12 bases between.

The chain joins TRBV4-1 to TRBJ2-7, with 15 nucleotides matching TRBD2. V lost 4 bases and J lost 4; bases outside the gene matches: 2. Germline CDR1 and CDR2: MGHRA and YSYEKL. This CDR3 contains 15 residues. The CDR3 DNA is TGCGCCAGCAGCCGCGGACTAGCGGGAGGGTACGAGCAGTACTTC. Protein sequence: CASSRGLAGGYEQYF.

The CDR3 loop is CAITPGGRNTEAFF. Here the CDR3 DNA reads TGTGCCATCACCCCAGGGGGAAGGAACACTGAAGCTTTCTTT. The gene calls are TRBV10-3 and TRBJ1-1, with 7 bases that match TRBD1. Germline CDR1 and CDR2: ENHRY and SYGVKD. The CDR3 runs 14 residues. V lost 7 bases and J lost 1; bases outside the gene matches: 6.

Turning to this clonotype: A read error may explain this, as a much larger clone is one base away. The V call is TRBV12-3 or TRBV12-4, the J call TRBJ2-2; 7 bases are a match to TRBD1. V lost 5 bases to trimming and J lost 3 bases; unmatched junction nucleotides: 12. The CDR3 sequence is 17 residues long. In nucleotides, the CDR3 is TGTGCCAGCAGTCCCGGGCTCCCCAGGGGGTACACCGGGGAGCTGTTTTTT. It encodes CASSPGLPRGYTGELFF.

In this sample, this clonotype turned up once. The chain links TRBV19 to TRBJ2-6; no firm D call. V gave up 10 bases and J gave up 0 bases, with 16 bases separating them. CDR3 length: 16 residues. CDR1 is LNHDA, CDR2 SQIVND, per germline (reference sequence). The CDR3 region has the DNA TGTGCCACAAACATTAACGCCGGCTCTGGGGCCAACGTCCTGACTTTC. Translation: CATNINAGSGANVLTF.

This clonotype has ten or more counts. The J gene is TRBJ1-5, the V gene TRBV2, with TRBD1 matching 8 bases. With V trimmed by 6 bases and J by 7 bases, 5 bases remained unmatched. This CDR3 is 13 amino acids long. In germline, CDR1 is SNHLY, CDR2 FYNNEI. The CDR3 nucleotides read TGTGCCAGCAGGTTACAGGGGGGGCAGCCCCAGCATTTT. Protein: CASRLQGGQPQHF.

This clonotype was observed many times. The J gene is TRBJ1-2, the V gene TRBV30; possibly TRBD1 for D (6 bases). CDR1 and CDR2 from the germline V gene are GTSNPN and SVGIG (reference sequence). V lost 3 bases and J 7 bases, leaving 15 bases between the germline ends. The CDR3 contains 13 residues. As DNA, the CDR3 is TGTGCCTGGAGGATGGACAGCAACGGTGGCTACACCTTC. Its translation: CAWRMDSNGGYTF.

The gene calls are TRBV9 and TRBJ2-5; D possibly corresponds to TRBD2 (6 bases). Trimming removed 4 bases at V and 5 bases at J, with 12 bases between. The germline V gene encodes CDR1 SGDLS and CDR2 YYNGEE. This CDR3 has 13 amino acids. The CDR3 DNA reads TGTGCCAGCAGCCCAAAGGAGGGGGAGACCCAGTACTTC. It encodes CASSPKEGETQYF.

This clonotype was observed at least ten times. This chain joins TRBV12-3 or TRBV12-4 and TRBJ1-5; D ambiguous. V lost 0 bases, J lost 9 bases, and 12 bases lay in between. The length of the CDR3 is 14 residues. CDR3 nucleotide sequence: TGTGCCAGCAGTTTAGCTTCGCGTAGTCGGCCCCAGCATTTT. Protein: CASSLASRSRPQHF.

J is TRBJ2-7 and V is TRBV2; possibly TRBD2 for D (5 bases). CDR3 length: 13 residues. V was trimmed by 6 bases and J by 3 bases, leaving 12 bases between them. The germline gives CDR1 SNHLY, CDR2 FYNNEI. The CDR3 DNA follows: TGTGCCAGCAGGGGAGACGGGATCTACGAGCAGTACTTC. Translated, it gives CASRGDGIYEQYF.

This clonotype has a count of ten or more. The rearrangement joins TRBV6-4 to TRBJ1-1; no clear D. The CDR3 loop spans 13 amino acids. The V end was cut by 6 bases, the J end by 5 bases, with 13 bases between. In germline, CDR1 is MRHNA, CDR2 SNTAGT. The CDR3 DNA reads as TGTGCCAGCAGCGGTCCAGGAGGAACTGAAGCTTTCTTT. Translation: CASSGPGGTEAFF.

The sample holds many counts of this clonotype. The CDR3 DNA reads TGCGCCAGCAGCCAAGGACAGGGTGGTGACACTGAAGCTTTCTTT. The encoded protein is CASSQGQGGDTEAFF. This chain uses TRBV4-1 with TRBJ1-1, with TRBD1 matching 7 bases. This CDR3 has 15 amino acids. The germline gives CDR1 MGHRA, CDR2 YSYEKL. Trimming at V came to 1 base and at J to 3 bases, leaving 5 bases not matched to a gene.

The chain uses TRBV7-9 and TRBJ2-7; D is ambiguous. Germline V gene lookup returns CDR1 SEHNR and CDR2 FQNEAQ (reference sequence). The CDR3 spans 13 residues. V was cut by 8 bases and J by 0 bases, with 11 bases left in between. CDR3 nucleotides: TGTGCCAGCGCGGTCGCGGACTCCTACGAGCAGTACTTC. It translates to CASAVADSYEQYF.

This clonotype showed up just a few times. As DNA, the CDR3 is TGTGCCAGCAGTTTAGCCCGGGCGGTCAATCAGCCCCAGCATTTT. Amino acid sequence: CASSLARAVNQPQHF. V is TRBV12-3 or TRBV12-4 and J is TRBJ1-5; no clear D gene. CDR3 size: 15 residues. Between the trimmed V and J ends, which lost 0 bases and 3 bases, there was a span of 9 bases.

In this sample, this clonotype turned up a few times. V gene TRBV20-1 combines with J gene TRBJ2-7, with a tentative D call TRBD1 (6 bases). CDR1 and CDR2 (germline): DFQATT, SNEGSKA (reference sequence). The CDR3 contains 14 residues. V lost 3 bases and J lost 2, with 14 bases in between. CDR3 amino acids: CSASRGWSPYEQYF. DNA for the CDR3: TGCAGTGCTAGCAGGGGTTGGAGCCCCTACGAGCAGTACTTC.

This clonotype has at least ten counts. The genes are TRBV11-1 and TRBJ1-5, with 8 nucleotides matching TRBD1. The CDR3 has 18 amino acids. The germline V gene encodes CDR1 SGHAT and CDR2 FQDESV (reference sequence). V trimming: 5 bases; J trimming: 2 bases; junction bases outside the gene matches: 14. CDR3 nucleotide sequence: TGTGCCAGCAGCGGAAAGAGGACAGGGCACGGAGGCAATCAGCCCCAGCATTTT. This sequence encodes CASSGKRTGHGGNQPQHF.